This passage covers 8 T cell receptor beta chains from one sample sequenced in a study of blood T cell repertoires in COVID-19. The repertoire was sequenced with immunoSEQ multiplex PCR; TCRdb's copy has only in-frame clones and lacks some. Found here are more than 250,000 clones, about 83% of them singletons; the top ten hold around 1.5%. The sample consisted of peripheral blood. Receptor source: a woman aged 50 to 60 with acute or convalescent COVID-19.

CDR3 protein: CASSINRGNTIYF. Written as DNA, the CDR3 is TGTGCCAGTAGTATCAACAGGGGAAACACCATATATTTT. This chain uses TRBV19 with TRBJ1-3; a possible D gene is TRBD1 (5 bases). Germline V CDR1 and CDR2: LNHDA, SQIVND (reference sequence). This CDR3 has 13 amino acids. V was cut by 3 bases and J by 4 bases, with 7 bases left in between.

Concerning this clone itself: Other DNA sequences in the sample encode the same CDR3. The rearrangement uses TRBV5-1 and TRBJ1-1; TRBD1 matches 9 bases. Germline V gives CDR1 SGHRS, CDR2 YFSETQ. V was clipped by 0 bases and J by 5 bases; unmatched bases: 5. This CDR3 has 15 amino acids. In DNA, the CDR3 is TGCGCCAGCAGCTTGGAGACAGGGGGAAGAACTGAAGCTTTCTTT. Protein sequence: CASSLETGGRTEAFF.

V gene TRBV27 combines with J gene TRBJ2-3; D unclear. Germline assignment: CDR1 MNHEY and CDR2 SMNVEV (reference sequence). The CDR3 runs to 14 residues. V was clipped by 3 bases and J by 1 base, with 8 bases between them. In DNA, the CDR3 is TGTGCCAGCAGTTTTTGGGCCGGCACAGATACGCAGTATTTT. This encodes CASSFWAGTDTQYF.

This rearrangement joins TRBV19 to TRBJ2-7, with 9 bases identical to TRBD2. Trimming took 1 base from V and 6 from J; bases not matched to a gene: 7. This CDR3 has 15 residues. Germline values: CDR1 LNHDA, CDR2 SQIVND (reference sequence). DNA for the CDR3: TGTGCCAGTAGTATAGGCACTAGCGGGCTACTCGAGCAGTACTTC. This sequence encodes CASSIGTSGLLEQYF.

V usage is TRBV11-3 and J usage is TRBJ2-3; 9 nucleotides align to TRBD1. The length of the CDR3 is 15 residues. The trim removed 5 bases at V and 5 bases at J, leaving 8 bases unmatched. Germline V CDR1 and CDR2: SGHNT, YENEEA. CDR3 in amino acids: CASSPRTGGRDTQYF. The CDR3 nucleotides read TGTGCCAGCAGCCCCCGAACAGGGGGCAGAGATACGCAGTATTTT.

CDR3 sequence (DNA): TGTGCCAGTAGTACGACTAGCGGGAGGGCCGGTTTCTACGAGCAGTACTTC. It codes for CASSTTSGRAGFYEQYF. The chain has TRBV19 and TRBJ2-7, with 14 bases identical to TRBD2. The ends lost 4 bases at V and 3 bases at J; junction bases unmatched: 8. Germline CDR1 reads LNHDA; CDR2 reads SQIVND (reference sequence). CDR3 size: 17 residues.

The chain recombines TRBV5-1 with TRBJ2-1; 10 bases fit TRBD2. CDR1 is SGHRS and CDR2 is YFSETQ in the germline V gene. CDR3 length equals 20 residues. The V segment lost 3 bases and the J segment 3 bases; nucleotides outside the gene matches: 18. CDR3 amino acids: CASSSQTSGDEVEHYNEQFF. CDR3 coding DNA: TGCGCCAGCAGCTCTCAAACTAGCGGGGACGAAGTAGAACACTACAATGAGCAGTTCTTC.

V is TRBV6-5 and J is TRBJ2-7, with D perhaps matching TRBD2 (5 bases). V lost 7 bases and J lost 5, with 15 bases in between. The CDR3 runs to 13 residues. Germline loops: CDR1 MNHEY, CDR2 SVGAGI. The DNA for the CDR3 is TGTGCCAGCACCCCCCCGGGTAGCGACGAGCAGTACTTC. Its translation: CASTPPGSDEQYF.